This T cell receptor beta chain was recorded in a study of low-dose radiotherapy and immunotherapy resistance in tumors (dated by TCRdb to 2022 to 2024). Looking at the study overall: Cohort 1 received 0.5 Gy per fraction every 2 weeks, with a prescribed total PTV dose of 6.5 Gy. Patients in Cohort 2 were given 1 Gy per fraction every two weeks, for a total of 13 Gy across 26 weeks. Nivolumab and ipilimumab were both given intravenously, with nivolumab at a 240 mg flat dose every two weeks and ipilimumab at 1 mg/kg every six weeks. Intravenous cyclophosphamide at 200 mg/m2 was administered every two weeks, one day ahead of each radiation and immunotherapy administration. Starting on cycle 1 day 1, patients took 300 mg of aspirin by mouth once a day for four cycles. The trial did not randomize participants into treatment groups. The translational analysis covered eight patients: three from the first dose cohort and the first five from the second dose cohort.

Sequencing relied on an Illumina HiSeq 2500. First-strand cDNA was synthesized using Superscript III and a set of TRAV- and TRBV-specific primers, so that both TCRalpha and TCRbeta chains were covered. TCRs were amplified with Phusion for approximately 20 PCR cycles using a constant-region primer together with the adapter attached to the V primers. The isolated mRNA was amplified using the MessageAmp II aRNA Amplification Kit, with in vitro transcription performed for approximately 16 hours at 37 degrees C. The Dynabeads mRNA DIRECT Purification Kit was used to isolate mRNA for TCR sequencing. Indexed Illumina adapters were added in a second Phusion PCR of approximately 25 cycles, after which AMPure XP beads were used to purify the products. As for the authors' bioinformatics: Using custom Perl scripts, TCR sequences that encoded the same protein were pooled, out-of-frame sequences were dropped, and the abundance of each clonotype was calculated. The analysis excluded TCR sequences that were supported by just one read. Repertoire metrics included Shannon entropy, Gini index, clonality, richness, and frequency of TCRs shared between repertoires. TCRdb ran its own pipeline on the public reads, namely fastp trimming at Q25 and MiXCR clone calling, and kept in-frame beta chains. Under each unique CDR3 protein, matching rows form one entry showing the most common genes and DNA. TCRdb, not the original authors, processed these V and J calls. In this sample the table shows roughly 36,000 distinct CDR3 sequences, roughly a third of which occur a single time. The ten largest account for roughly 4% of the sample.

This clonotype was detected many times. The antigen it binds to is not known. Per-base qualities were not stored, and no clone one base away is much larger. Compared with germline, V lacks 2 bases and J lacks 4 bases; bases without a gene match: 8. The CDR3, cysteine through phenylalanine, is 16 amino acids long. The only DNA kept is the CDR3, 48 bases in frame from the first base. Reading the germline V gene (reference sequence) gives CDR1 SGHKS and CDR2 YYEKEE. Taken with the paper, the label for time point translates to: before trial treatment. Donors were enrolled in RACIN, a single-arm phase I dose-escalation trial in which nivolumab, ipilimumab, aspirin, low-dose cyclophosphamide and low-dose radiotherapy were combined. Patients with advanced, TIL-negative solid tumors were considered eligible.

Source: PBMCs, taken before treatment. The sequence is built from TRBV5-5 and TRBJ2-5; 10 middle bases align to TRBD1. This receptor was taken from a male donor with gallbladder cancer. CDR3 sequence: CASSFYRDRGSETQYF. The nucleotide sequence reads TGTGCCAGCAGCTTTTACCGGGACAGGGGTTCAGAGACCCAGTACTTC.